This passage covers 2 T cell receptor beta chains from one sample sequenced in a study of cytotoxic CD8 clonotypes in ibrutinib-treated CLL. Measured with immunoSEQ multiplex PCR; TCRdb has only the in-frame clones, and not every one. This table has roughly 150,000 clones, roughly 76% appearing once. This specimen was PBMCs, taken after 24 months of ibrutinib treatment. These receptor sequences come from a human donor with chronic lymphocytic leukemia.

The rearrangement links TRBV19 to TRBJ1-5; TRBD1 agrees at 8 bases. The CDR3 extends over 16 amino acids. Germline CDR1 and CDR2: LNHDA and SQIVND (reference sequence). The trim removed 6 bases at V and 1 base at J, leaving 8 bases unmatched. CDR3 amino acids: CASRQQGAGSNQPQHF. The CDR3 nucleotides read TGTGCCAGTAGACAGCAGGGGGCTGGGAGCAATCAGCCCCAGCATTTT.

The rearrangement uses TRBV5-1 and TRBJ1-2, with 7 bases that match TRBD1. Germline CDR1 reads SGHRS; CDR2 reads YFSETQ. This CDR3 region has 14 residues. With 2 bases clipped from V and 3 bases from J, the junction kept 4 bases outside the gene matches. CDR3 sequence reads: CASSFQGVDYGYTF. CDR3 sequence (DNA): TGCGCCAGCAGCTTCCAGGGGGTCGACTATGGCTACACCTTC.